A selection of T cell receptor beta chains follows, all from one sample in a study of response to subunit inactivated influenza vaccine. TCRdb used MiXCR to reprocess the RT-PCR reads, holding one entry per CDR3 protein. Counted here are 500,000 to 550,000 distinct CDR3 sequences, more than 7% occurring once; the ten biggest clones make up under 15%. This specimen consisted of PBMCs from blood, obtained 23 to 25 months after vaccination. These receptors were obtained from a man in his fifties or sixties who received an inactivated influenza vaccine. Each CDR3 is given with its conserved first and last residue. The D gene is left open where the match is weak. Size tells how often a clone was seen (once, few, many) or the class of an expanded clone, and some rows leave it out.

clone_size: .; v_call: TRBV3-1; d_call: .; j_call: TRBJ1-1; cdr3_nt: TGTGCCAGCAGCCAAAAGACTGAAGCTTTCTTT; cdr3_aa: CASSQKTEAFF
clone_size: few; v_call: TRBV6-2/TRBV6-3; d_call: TRBD2; j_call: TRBJ2-3; cdr3_nt: TGTGCCAGCAGGGGACTAGCGGGAGTAGATACGCAGTATTTT; cdr3_aa: CASRGLAGVDTQYF
clone_size: .; v_call: TRBV5-4; d_call: .; j_call: TRBJ2-1; cdr3_nt: TGTGCCAGCAGCTTTGGGTCTCCTGGGGGGTTCTACAATGAGCAGTTCTTC; cdr3_aa: CASSFGSPGGFYNEQFF
clone_size: .; v_call: TRBV2; d_call: TRBD1; j_call: TRBJ1-4; cdr3_nt: TGTGCCAGCAGTGACCTCGGACAGGGTAAAGGGAAACTGTTTTTT; cdr3_aa: CASSDLGQGKGKLFF
clone_size: many; v_call: TRBV12-3/TRBV12-4; d_call: .; j_call: TRBJ1-6; cdr3_nt: TGTGCCAGCAGTTCTGGTGTCAGAAGCTTCTCACCCCTCCACTTT; cdr3_aa: CASSSGVRSFSPLHF
clone_size: many; v_call: TRBV6-2/TRBV6-3; d_call: .; j_call: TRBJ2-3; cdr3_nt: TGTGCCAGCAGTTACCGAGGGGCAGATACGCAGTATTTT; cdr3_aa: CASSYRGADTQYF
clone_size: many; v_call: TRBV4-3; d_call: TRBD2; j_call: TRBJ2-1; cdr3_nt: TGCGCCAGCAGCCACGGGACTAGCGGGACATACAATGAGCAGTTCTTC; cdr3_aa: CASSHGTSGTYNEQFF
clone_size: .; v_call: TRBV4-2; d_call: .; j_call: TRBJ2-7; cdr3_nt: TGTGCCAGCAGCCAAGAGGGGGGCGGACACCTATACGAGCAGTACTTC; cdr3_aa: CASSQEGGGHLYEQYF
clone_size: many; v_call: TRBV20-1; d_call: .; j_call: TRBJ2-1; cdr3_nt: TGCAGTGCTAGAGTACCGAGCTCCTACAATGAGCAGTTCTTC; cdr3_aa: CSARVPSSYNEQFF
clone_size: .; v_call: TRBV6-1; d_call: .; j_call: TRBJ2-2; cdr3_nt: TGTGCCAGCAGCCCGGAGTCAGGGGCGAGAACCGGGGAGCTGTTTTTT; cdr3_aa: CASSPESGARTGELFF
clone_size: .; v_call: TRBV15; d_call: .; j_call: TRBJ2-5; cdr3_nt: TGTGCCACCAGCAGAGATCGGCTGAAGGTGACCCAGTACTTC; cdr3_aa: CATSRDRLKVTQYF
clone_size: many; v_call: TRBV12-3/TRBV12-4; d_call: .; j_call: TRBJ1-4; cdr3_nt: TGTGCCAGCAGGGCGACGGGGGGCGGGAGAAAACTGTTTTTT; cdr3_aa: CASRATGGGRKLFF
clone_size: .; v_call: TRBV11-2; d_call: TRBD1; j_call: TRBJ2-3; cdr3_nt: TGTGCCAGCAGCACCCGGGACAGCTATACGCAGTATTTT; cdr3_aa: CASSTRDSYTQYF
clone_size: few; v_call: TRBV5-6; d_call: .; j_call: TRBJ2-5; cdr3_nt: TGTGCCAGCAGCCCGCACCGGGACTACCAAGAGACCCAGTACTTC; cdr3_aa: CASSPHRDYQETQYF
clone_size: many; v_call: TRBV6-1; d_call: .; j_call: TRBJ1-4; cdr3_nt: TGTGCCAGCAGTGAGGGCAGGAGCAATGAAAAACTGTTTTTT; cdr3_aa: CASSEGRSNEKLFF
clone_size: .; v_call: TRBV20-1; d_call: TRBD1; j_call: TRBJ2-1; cdr3_nt: TGCAGTGCTCTCCGGGACAGGGGGCACTACAATGAGCAGTTCTTC; cdr3_aa: CSALRDRGHYNEQFF
clone_size: .; v_call: TRBV6-2/TRBV6-3; d_call: .; j_call: TRBJ1-1; cdr3_nt: TGTGCCAGCAGTACGACACCGAACACTGAAGCTTTCTTT; cdr3_aa: CASSTTPNTEAFF
clone_size: many; v_call: TRBV5-5; d_call: .; j_call: TRBJ2-3; cdr3_nt: TGTGCCAGCAGCCCCAACTTACGCGGTTCAACAGATACGCAGTATTTT; cdr3_aa: CASSPNLRGSTDTQYF
clone_size: .; v_call: TRBV6-5; d_call: .; j_call: TRBJ2-7; cdr3_nt: TGTGCCAGCAGCCACGGACAGAATGACTGGCTCTTC; cdr3_aa: CASSHGQNDWLF
clone_size: many; v_call: TRBV15; d_call: .; j_call: TRBJ2-7; cdr3_nt: TGTGCCACCAGCAGAACCTTATGGGGGAGGAAAGATTCCCTCTACGAGCAGTACTTC; cdr3_aa: CATSRTLWGRKDSLYEQYF
clone_size: .; v_call: TRBV20-1; d_call: .; j_call: TRBJ1-5; cdr3_nt: TGCAGTGCTAGAGGCTCAGGGGTGATTAGCAATCAGCCCCAGCATTTT; cdr3_aa: CSARGSGVISNQPQHF
clone_size: few; v_call: TRBV4-2; d_call: .; j_call: TRBJ2-6; cdr3_nt: TGTGCCAGCAGCCCTGGGCGCTCTGGGGCCAACGTCCTGACTTTC; cdr3_aa: CASSPGRSGANVLTF
clone_size: .; v_call: TRBV20-1; d_call: .; j_call: TRBJ1-1; cdr3_nt: TGCAGTGCCGAAAGCGGACAGCCAGACACTGAAGCTTTCTTT; cdr3_aa: CSAESGQPDTEAFF
clone_size: .; v_call: TRBV6-5; d_call: .; j_call: TRBJ1-1; cdr3_nt: TGTGCCAGCAGTTTTGGGCATCGGAACACTGAAGCTTTCTTT; cdr3_aa: CASSFGHRNTEAFF
clone_size: many; v_call: TRBV12-3/TRBV12-4; d_call: .; j_call: TRBJ2-1; cdr3_nt: TGTGCCAGCAGTATCCTACTTGGCGATGAGCAGTTCTTC; cdr3_aa: CASSILLGDEQFF
clone_size: few; v_call: TRBV24-1; d_call: TRBD1; j_call: TRBJ1-4; cdr3_nt: TGTGCCACCAGTGGAGGGACAGACAATAATGAAAAACTGTTTTTT; cdr3_aa: CATSGGTDNNEKLFF
clone_size: few; v_call: TRBV3-1; d_call: .; j_call: TRBJ1-3; cdr3_nt: TGTGCCAGCACCCAGGGTTCCACGGCCGGAAACACCATATATTTT; cdr3_aa: CASTQGSTAGNTIYF
clone_size: few; v_call: TRBV7-9; d_call: .; j_call: TRBJ1-2; cdr3_nt: TGTGCCAGCAGCGCACAGGGCGGAAGCTATGGCTACACCTTC; cdr3_aa: CASSAQGGSYGYTF
clone_size: many; v_call: TRBV6-2/TRBV6-3; d_call: .; j_call: TRBJ2-3; cdr3_nt: TGTGCCAGCAGTTACGGATCCGGGGATACGCAGTATTTT; cdr3_aa: CASSYGSGDTQYF
clone_size: few; v_call: TRBV9; d_call: TRBD2; j_call: TRBJ2-2; cdr3_nt: TGTGCCAGCAGCGGTATGAGCGGGAGTCGATTCGGGGAGCTGTTTTTT; cdr3_aa: CASSGMSGSRFGELFF
clone_size: few; v_call: TRBV12-3/TRBV12-4; d_call: TRBD2; j_call: TRBJ2-1; cdr3_nt: TGTGCCAGCAGTTTAGGGGGTAGCGGGATTGGTTATGAGCAGTTCTTC; cdr3_aa: CASSLGGSGIGYEQFF
clone_size: few; v_call: TRBV6-2/TRBV6-3; d_call: .; j_call: TRBJ2-3; cdr3_nt: TGTGCCAGCAGATTCCCCGGGAGCTCAGATACGCAGTATTTT; cdr3_aa: CASRFPGSSDTQYF
clone_size: many; v_call: TRBV7-2; d_call: .; j_call: TRBJ2-1; cdr3_nt: TGTGCCAGCAGCCATCTAGGGTCCTCAGCCTATGAGCAGTTCTTC; cdr3_aa: CASSHLGSSAYEQFF
clone_size: .; v_call: TRBV24-1; d_call: .; j_call: TRBJ2-7; cdr3_nt: TGTGCCACCAGTGATTTTACCAACGAGCAGTACTTC; cdr3_aa: CATSDFTNEQYF
clone_size: .; v_call: TRBV20-1; d_call: .; j_call: TRBJ2-6; cdr3_nt: TGCAGTGCTAGCCTCCGGTCTGGGGCCAACGTCCTGACTTTC; cdr3_aa: CSASLRSGANVLTF
clone_size: many; v_call: TRBV3-1; d_call: .; j_call: TRBJ1-2; cdr3_nt: TGTGCCAGCAGCCTGTCAGCTCGCTATGGCTACACCTTC; cdr3_aa: CASSLSARYGYTF
clone_size: .; v_call: TRBV9; d_call: TRBD2; j_call: TRBJ2-1; cdr3_nt: TGTGCCAGCACAGAAAGCGGGGTCCCCTACAATGAGCAGTTCTTC; cdr3_aa: CASTESGVPYNEQFF
clone_size: few; v_call: TRBV5-8; d_call: .; j_call: TRBJ1-3; cdr3_nt: TGTGCCAGCAGCCGCAGGGGAGCCATATATTTT; cdr3_aa: CASSRRGAIYF
clone_size: few; v_call: TRBV11-2; d_call: TRBD2; j_call: TRBJ2-1; cdr3_nt: TGTGCCAGCAGCCCAGGACTAGCGGGGACATTTTATTACTCCTACAATGAGCAGTTCTTC; cdr3_aa: CASSPGLAGTFYYSYNEQFF
clone_size: many; v_call: TRBV3-1; d_call: TRBD2; j_call: TRBJ2-1; cdr3_nt: TGTGCCAGCAGCCAACCTAGCGGAGTTTACAATGAGCAGTTCTTC; cdr3_aa: CASSQPSGVYNEQFF
clone_size: .; v_call: TRBV3-1; d_call: TRBD1; j_call: TRBJ2-7; cdr3_nt: TGTGCCAGCAGCCAAAGGGGGACAGGGATCTCCTACGAGCAGTACTTC; cdr3_aa: CASSQRGTGISYEQYF
clone_size: .; v_call: TRBV11-2; d_call: .; j_call: TRBJ2-5; cdr3_nt: TGTGCCAGCAGCTTATTGTTTGGGGCGGGTGAGACCCAGTACTTC; cdr3_aa: CASSLLFGAGETQYF
clone_size: .; v_call: TRBV4-3; d_call: .; j_call: TRBJ1-1; cdr3_nt: TGCGCCAGCAGCCAAGATCTATGGGGGAACACTGAAGCTTTCTTT; cdr3_aa: CASSQDLWGNTEAFF
clone_size: few; v_call: TRBV19; d_call: .; j_call: TRBJ2-5; cdr3_nt: TGTGCCAGTAGTATAACCCCAGAGACCCAGTACTTC; cdr3_aa: CASSITPETQYF
clone_size: few; v_call: TRBV12-3/TRBV12-4; d_call: .; j_call: TRBJ2-7; cdr3_nt: TGTGCCAGCAGTTTCGACGGGAGTGAGTACGAGCAGTACTTC; cdr3_aa: CASSFDGSEYEQYF
clone_size: few; v_call: TRBV11-2; d_call: .; j_call: TRBJ2-3; cdr3_nt: TGTGCCAGCAGCTTAAGGAATGACACAGATACGCAGTATTTT; cdr3_aa: CASSLRNDTDTQYF
clone_size: .; v_call: TRBV15; d_call: .; j_call: TRBJ2-1; cdr3_nt: TGTGCCACCAGCAGGGCCAGATCCAGCTCCTACAATGAGCAGTTCTTC; cdr3_aa: CATSRARSSSYNEQFF
clone_size: .; v_call: TRBV12-3/TRBV12-4; d_call: .; j_call: TRBJ2-3; cdr3_nt: TGTGCCAGCAGATACATAACAAGCACAGATACGCAGTATTTT; cdr3_aa: CASRYITSTDTQYF
clone_size: .; v_call: TRBV5-1; d_call: TRBD2; j_call: TRBJ2-1; cdr3_nt: TGCGCCAGCAGCTTGGATGGTAGCGGGAGTTACAATGAGCAGTTCTTC; cdr3_aa: CASSLDGSGSYNEQFF
clone_size: .; v_call: TRBV12-3/TRBV12-4; d_call: .; j_call: TRBJ1-5; cdr3_nt: TGTGCCAGCAGCATGGACGAAGTGGGGCCCCAGCATTTT; cdr3_aa: CASSMDEVGPQHF
clone_size: few; v_call: TRBV7-2; d_call: .; j_call: TRBJ2-3; cdr3_nt: TGTGCCAGCAGCTTAGGGACCGGGGGCCGGGGTACGCAGTATTTT; cdr3_aa: CASSLGTGGRGTQYF
clone_size: .; v_call: TRBV7-2; d_call: TRBD2; j_call: TRBJ2-4; cdr3_nt: TGTGCCAGCAGCCGGAGTAGCGGGGATTTAGCCAAAAACATTCAGTACTTC; cdr3_aa: CASSRSSGDLAKNIQYF
clone_size: many; v_call: TRBV4-3; d_call: TRBD1; j_call: TRBJ1-1; cdr3_nt: TGCGCCAGCAGCCTAGACCGACAGGGGCTGGGAGCTTTCTTT; cdr3_aa: CASSLDRQGLGAFF
clone_size: .; v_call: TRBV20-1; d_call: .; j_call: TRBJ1-5; cdr3_nt: TGCAGTGCTACCGAGGGCTACGGTCAGCCCCAGCATTTT; cdr3_aa: CSATEGYGQPQHF
clone_size: .; v_call: TRBV7-2; d_call: .; j_call: TRBJ1-5; cdr3_nt: TGTGCCAGCAGCTTAGCGGTTGGGAATCAGCCCCAGCATTTT; cdr3_aa: CASSLAVGNQPQHF